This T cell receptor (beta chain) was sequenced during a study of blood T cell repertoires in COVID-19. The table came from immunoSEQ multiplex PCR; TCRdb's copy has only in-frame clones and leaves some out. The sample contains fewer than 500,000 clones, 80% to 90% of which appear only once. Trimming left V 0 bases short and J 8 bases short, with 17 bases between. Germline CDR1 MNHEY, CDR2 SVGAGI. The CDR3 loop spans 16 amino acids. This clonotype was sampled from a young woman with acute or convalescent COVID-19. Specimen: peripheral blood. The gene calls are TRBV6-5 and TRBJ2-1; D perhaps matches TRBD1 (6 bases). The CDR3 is CASSYSRTEAVDEQFF. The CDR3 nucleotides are TGTGCCAGCAGTTACTCGAGGACAGAGGCTGTAGATGAGCAGTTCTTC.